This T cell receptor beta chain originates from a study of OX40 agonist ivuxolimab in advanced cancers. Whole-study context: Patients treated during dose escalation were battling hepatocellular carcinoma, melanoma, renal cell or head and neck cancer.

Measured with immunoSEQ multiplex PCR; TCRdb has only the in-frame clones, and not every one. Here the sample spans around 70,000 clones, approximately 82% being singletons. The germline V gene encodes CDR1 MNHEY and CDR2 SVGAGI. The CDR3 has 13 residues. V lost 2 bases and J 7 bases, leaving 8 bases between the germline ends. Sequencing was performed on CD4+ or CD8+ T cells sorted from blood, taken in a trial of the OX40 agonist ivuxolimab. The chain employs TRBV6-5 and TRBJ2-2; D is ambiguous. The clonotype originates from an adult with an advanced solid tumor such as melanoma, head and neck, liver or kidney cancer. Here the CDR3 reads CASSYQVVGELFF. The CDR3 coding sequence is TGTGCCAGCAGTTACCAGGTGGTCGGGGAGCTGTTTTTT.